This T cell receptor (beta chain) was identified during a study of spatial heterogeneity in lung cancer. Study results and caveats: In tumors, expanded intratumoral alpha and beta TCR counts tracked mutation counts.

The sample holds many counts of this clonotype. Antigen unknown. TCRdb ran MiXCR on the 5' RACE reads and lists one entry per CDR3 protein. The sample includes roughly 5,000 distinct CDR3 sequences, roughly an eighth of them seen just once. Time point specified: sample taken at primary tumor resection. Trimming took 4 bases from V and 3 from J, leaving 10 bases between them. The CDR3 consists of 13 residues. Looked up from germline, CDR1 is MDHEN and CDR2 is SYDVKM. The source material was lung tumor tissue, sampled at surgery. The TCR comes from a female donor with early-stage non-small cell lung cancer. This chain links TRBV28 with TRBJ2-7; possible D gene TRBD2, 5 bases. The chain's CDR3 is CASSSPGFYEQYV. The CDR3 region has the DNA TGTGCCAGCAGTTCACCGGGATTCTACGAGCAGTACGTC.